Presented here are 17 T cell receptor beta chains from one specimen sequenced in a study of blood T cells in healthy people across ages. It was with a sample-barcoded 5' primer and a J-beta primer mix that a second PCR of roughly 6 to 12 cycles was run. In TCRdb, the 5' RACE reads were re-called with MiXCR into one record per CDR3 protein. The profile shows about 510,000 distinct CDR3 sequences, approximately 26% of them singletons. Another study also made use of these data, one on T cells of mothers and their children.

Sequencing used blood. These receptors all come from a boy between 2 and 10 years old in good health.

This clonotype was seen a handful of times. V and J are TRBV20-1 and TRBJ2-3; D gene ambiguous. Trimming cost V 1 base and J 7 bases, with 6 bases left between them. CDR3 size: 11 residues. The V gene's germline CDR1 is DFQATT and CDR2 SNEGSKA (reference sequence). For the CDR3, the DNA is TGCAGTGCTAGAGTTGGTCATACGCAGTATTTT. Encoded protein: CSARVGHTQYF.

This clonotype was observed a few times. This rearrangement joins TRBV7-2 to TRBJ2-4; perhaps TRBD2 as D (6 bases). The CDR3 loop spans 16 amino acids. The V end lost 3 bases, the J end lost 3 bases, and 15 bases lay between the germline ends. Per the germline V gene, CDR1 is SGHTA and CDR2 is FQGNSA. The DNA for the CDR3 is TGTGCCAGCAGCTTCGTCGGGGGATTGGGCAAAAACATTCAGTACTTC. This gives the protein CASSFVGGLGKNIQYF.

As concerns this clonotype: A read error may explain this, as a much larger clone is one base away. The genes are TRBV12-3 or TRBV12-4 and TRBJ1-1; D gene uncertain. The CDR3 covers 14 residues. V lost 3 bases and J lost 1, with 9 bases in between. CDR3 region: CASSFQVANTEAFF. The CDR3, as DNA: TGTGCCAGCAGTTTCCAGGTGGCGAACACTGAAGCTTTCTTT.

This chain links TRBV29-1 with TRBJ1-1; no firm D call. Germline V gene data show CDR1 as SQVTM and CDR2 as ANQGSEA. V gave up 4 bases and J gave up 0 bases, with 9 bases separating them. The CDR3 sequence is 13 residues long. The CDR3 is CSVAKIMNTEAFF. The CDR3 DNA reads TGCAGCGTTGCCAAGATTATGAACACTGAAGCTTTCTTT.

The chain has TRBV20-1 and TRBJ2-1; D unclear. Germline V lookup: CDR1 DFQATT, CDR2 SNEGSKA (reference sequence). V lost 3 bases to trimming and J lost 3 bases, with 9 bases between them. This CDR3 is built from 13 residues. The CDR3: CSASEGFYNEQFF. CDR3 nucleotide sequence: TGCAGTGCTAGTGAAGGATTCTACAATGAGCAGTTCTTC.

This clonotype has a handful of counts. The junction shows a germline mismatch at one end, possibly a read error. V gene TRBV12-3 or TRBV12-4 combines with J gene TRBJ1-1; tentative D call: TRBD1 (5 bases). The CDR3 consists of 16 residues. CDR3 residues: CASILRGGQKNAEAFF. The CDR3 nucleotides are TGTGCCAGCATCCTAAGGGGAGGGCAGAAGAACGCTGAAGCTTTCTTT.

The CDR3 is CASRPTGTNQPQHF. For the CDR3, the DNA is TGTGCCAGCAGACCCACAGGGACCAATCAGCCCCAGCATTTT. This chain uses TRBV12-3 or TRBV12-4 with TRBJ1-5, with D possibly matching TRBD1 (6 bases). V lost 6 bases, J lost 3 bases, and 12 bases lay in between. The CDR3 totals 14 residues.

This clonotype was observed a handful of times. The chain uses TRBV12-3 or TRBV12-4 and TRBJ1-4; TRBD1 might be the D (5 bases). Trimming removed 7 bases from V and 6 bases from J, with 18 bases in between. This CDR3 is built from 15 residues. The CDR3 DNA reads TGTGCCAGCACCCTCTCGGCAGGGATGGATGAAAAACTGTTTTTT. As protein: CASTLSAGMDEKLFF.

There are a few counts of this clonotype. The rearrangement uses TRBV24-1 and TRBJ2-5, with TRBD1 matching over 11 bases. The CDR3 runs to 16 residues. Per the germline V gene, CDR1 is KGHDR and CDR2 is SFDVKD. J gave up 4 bases and V 4 bases, and 7 bases lay outside the gene matches. CDR3 DNA sequence: TGTGCCACCAGTGACGCCGGACAGGGGGCAAGAGAGACCCAGTACTTC. Protein product: CATSDAGQGARETQYF.

This clonotype has more than one count but fewer than ten. J is TRBJ2-5 and V is TRBV7-2; perhaps D is TRBD1 or TRBD2 (6 bases each). The DNA end is a closer match to TRBJ2-1, so the J assignment may be wrong. Germline V gene sequence: CDR1 SGHTA, CDR2 FQGNSA. The CDR3 spans 14 residues. The CDR3 bases are TGTGCCAGCAGCCACTGGGGGGCTAACAATGAGCAGTTCTTC. This translates into CASSHWGANNEQFF.

The V and J genes are TRBV12-5 and TRBJ1-2; D remains ambiguous. CDR1 and CDR2 from the germline V gene are LGHNT and FRNRAP. This CDR3 is 15 amino acids long. V was pared by 5 bases and J by 5 bases, with 18 bases between. CDR3 bases: TGTGCTAGTGGTCTCACACAGTATTCCTTTTATGGCTACACCTTC. Its protein is CASGLTQYSFYGYTF.

The chain recombines TRBV14 with TRBJ2-5; no reliable D call. CDR1 and CDR2 from the germline V gene are SGHDN and FVKESK. V was cut by 0 bases and J by 0 bases, with 14 bases left in between. The CDR3 runs 17 residues. CDR3 nucleotides: TGTGCCAGCAGCCAAGAGCGTCGCAGTCGGTACCAAGAGACCCAGTACTTC. It specifies CASSQERRSRYQETQYF. The full variable domain, its missing parts supplied by reference TRBV14 and TRBJ2-5, is EAGVTQFPSHSVIEKGQTVTLRCDPISGHDNLYWYRRVMGKEIKFLLHFVKESKQDESGMPNNRFLAERTGGTYSTLKVQPAELEDSGVYFCASSQERRSRYQETQYFGPGTRLLVL.

This clonotype was observed many times. The J gene is TRBJ2-7, the V gene TRBV3-1, with D tentatively TRBD2 (7 bases). This CDR3 comprises 13 residues. Per germline, CDR1 LGHDT and CDR2 YNNKEL (reference sequence). Trimming stripped 6 bases from V and 4 bases from J, with 13 bases between. The CDR3 DNA sequence: TGTGCCAGCAGACTTGGGGGGGCTTACGAGCAGTACTTC. This encodes CASRLGGAYEQYF.

The J gene is TRBJ1-6, the V gene TRBV2; no definite D call. This CDR3 contains 13 residues. Germline-derived CDR1 and CDR2 are SNHLY and FYNNEI. Trimming pared 7 bases from V and 9 bases from J, leaving 13 bases between. The CDR3 is CASNGLGSSPLHF. The CDR3 region has the DNA TGTGCCAGCAATGGACTCGGGAGTTCACCCCTCCACTTT.

The J gene is TRBJ2-7, the V gene TRBV20-1; a possible D gene is TRBD2 (5 bases). Germline V gene sequence: CDR1 DFQATT, CDR2 SNEGSKA (reference sequence). The CDR3 contains 15 residues. V was cut by 4 bases and J by 1 base, with 17 bases left in between. The CDR3 DNA follows: TGCAGTGCTATATACCAGGTTCGGGGATCCTACGAGCAGTACTTC. Protein: CSAIYQVRGSYEQYF.

This clonotype came up a few times. The V call is TRBV9, the J call TRBJ2-7, with D possibly called TRBD1 or TRBD2 (5 bases each). The CDR3 is 15 residues long. CDR1 and CDR2 (germline): SGDLS, YYNGEE. Trimming took off 3 bases at V and 1 base at J, with 14 bases between the two ends. The CDR3 DNA sequence: TGTGCCAGCAGCGCAGCAGGGACGCCGTCCTACGAGCAGTACTTC. It translates to CASSAAGTPSYEQYF. Using reference TRBV9 and TRBJ2-7 for the parts outside the CDR3, the full variable domain is DSGVTQTPKHLITATGQRVTLRCSPRSGDLSVYWYQQSLDQGLQFLIQYYNGEERAKGNILERFSAQQFPDLHSELNLSSLELGDSALYFCASSAAGTPSYEQYFGPGTRLTVT.

The chain couples TRBV7-8 to TRBJ2-1, with 10 bases identical to TRBD2. Germline V gene sequence: CDR1 SGHVS, CDR2 FQNEAQ. After removal of 2 bases from V and 9 bases from J, the junction contained 10 bases not matched to a gene. The CDR3 loop spans 16 amino acids. The CDR3 loop reads CASSLRFGTSVGEQFF. CDR3 in DNA: TGTGCCAGCAGCTTAAGGTTCGGGACTAGCGTCGGTGAGCAGTTCTTC.